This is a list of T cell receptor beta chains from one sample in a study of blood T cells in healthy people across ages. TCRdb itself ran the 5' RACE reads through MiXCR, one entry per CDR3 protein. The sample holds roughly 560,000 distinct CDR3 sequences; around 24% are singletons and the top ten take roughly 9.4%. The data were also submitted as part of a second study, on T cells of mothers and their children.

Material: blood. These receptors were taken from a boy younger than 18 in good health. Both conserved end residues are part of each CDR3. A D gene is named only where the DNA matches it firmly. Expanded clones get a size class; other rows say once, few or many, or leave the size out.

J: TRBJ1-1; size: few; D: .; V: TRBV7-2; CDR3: CASSYGRLGGNTEAFF; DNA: TGTGCCAGCAGCTACGGACGTTTGGGGGGGAACACTGAAGCGTTCTTT
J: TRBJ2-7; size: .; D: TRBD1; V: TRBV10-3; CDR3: CAISDSDRAYEQYF; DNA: TGTGCCATCAGCGATTCGGACAGGGCCTACGAGCAGTACTTC
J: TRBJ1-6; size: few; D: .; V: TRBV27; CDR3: CASSPRVPGGNSPLHF; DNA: TGTGCCAGCAGTCCCAGGGTACCCGGGGGTAATTCACCCCTCCACTTT
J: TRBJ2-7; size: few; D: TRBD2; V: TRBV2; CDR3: CASRSFGLAEMALYEQYF; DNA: TGTGCCAGCAGATCCTTCGGACTAGCGGAGATGGCCCTCTACGAGCAGTACTTC
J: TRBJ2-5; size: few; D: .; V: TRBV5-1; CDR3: CASSFERQETQCF; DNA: TGCGCCAGCAGCTTCGAGCGGCAAGAGACCCAGTGCTTC
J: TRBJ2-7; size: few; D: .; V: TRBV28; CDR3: CASSFLGQSSSYEQYF; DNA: TGTGCCAGCAGTTTTCTCGGTCAATCAAGCTCCTACGAGCAGTACTTC
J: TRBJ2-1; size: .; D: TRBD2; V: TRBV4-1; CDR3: CASSLGLAGLGEQFF; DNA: TGCGCCAGCAGCCTTGGACTAGCGGGGCTTGGGGAGCAGTTCTTC
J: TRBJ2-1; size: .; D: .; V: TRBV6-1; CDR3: CASSEGRLDYNEQFF; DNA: TGTGCCAGCAGTGAAGGGAGACTTGACTACAATGAGCAGTTCTTC
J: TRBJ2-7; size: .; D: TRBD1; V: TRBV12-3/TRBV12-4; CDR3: CASSPTGFSYEQYF; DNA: TGTGCCAGCAGTCCGACAGGGTTCTCCTACGAGCAGTACTTC
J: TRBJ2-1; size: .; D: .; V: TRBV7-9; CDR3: CASRLLTGAMTGYNEQFF; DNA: TGTGCCAGCCGACTATTAACGGGAGCTATGACTGGATACAATGAGCAGTTCTTC
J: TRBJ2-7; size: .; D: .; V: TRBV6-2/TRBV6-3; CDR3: CASTTSTYEQYF; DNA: TGTGCCAGCACAACCTCCACCTACGAGCAGTACTTC
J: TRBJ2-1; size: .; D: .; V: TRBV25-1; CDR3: CASSLPDEGLGYNEQFF; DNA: TGTGCCAGCAGTCTCCCGGACGAGGGCCTTGGTTACAATGAGCAGTTCTTC
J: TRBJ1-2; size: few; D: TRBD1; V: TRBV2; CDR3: CASSESRDRIPNYGYTF; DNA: TGTGCCAGCAGTGAGTCCCGGGACAGGATTCCTAACTATGGCTACACCTTC
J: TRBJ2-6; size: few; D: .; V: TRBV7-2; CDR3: CASSWRRGDSSGANVLTF; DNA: TGTGCCAGCAGCTGGAGACGGGGGGACAGCTCTGGGGCCAACGTCCTGACTTTC
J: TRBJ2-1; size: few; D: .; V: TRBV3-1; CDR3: CASSPSLFYEQFF; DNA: TGTGCCAGCAGCCCGTCACTATTCTATGAGCAGTTCTTC
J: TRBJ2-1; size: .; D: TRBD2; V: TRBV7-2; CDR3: CASSGLVFSNEQFF; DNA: TGTGCCAGCAGCGGACTAGTATTCTCCAATGAGCAGTTCTTC
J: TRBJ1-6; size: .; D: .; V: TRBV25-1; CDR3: CASSEGWRSNNSPLHF; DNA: TGTGCCAGCAGTGAAGGTTGGAGGTCGAATAATTCACCCCTCCACTTT
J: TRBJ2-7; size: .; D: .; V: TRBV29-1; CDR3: CSGQEGSYEQYF; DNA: TGCAGCGGGCAGGAGGGATCCTACGAGCAGTACTTC
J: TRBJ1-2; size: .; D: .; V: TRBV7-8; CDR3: CASRGLNYGYTF; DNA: TGTGCCAGCAGGGGGTTAAACTATGGCTACACCTTC
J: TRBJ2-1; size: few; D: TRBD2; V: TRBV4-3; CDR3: CASSQDASLAGGVNEQFF; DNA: TGCGCCAGCAGCCAAGATGCTAGCCTAGCGGGAGGGGTCAATGAGCAGTTCTTC
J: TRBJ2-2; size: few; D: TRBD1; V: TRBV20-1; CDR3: CSARETGSGELFF; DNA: TGCAGTGCTAGAGAGACAGGGTCCGGGGAGCTGTTTTTT
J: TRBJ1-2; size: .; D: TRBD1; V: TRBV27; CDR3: CASSAGQGSIYGYTF; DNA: TGTGCCAGCAGTGCTGGACAGGGATCGATCTATGGCTACACCTTC
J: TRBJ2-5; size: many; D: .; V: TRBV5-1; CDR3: CASSLEGKETQYF; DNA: TGCGCCAGCAGCTTGGAAGGAAAAGAGACCCAGTACTTC
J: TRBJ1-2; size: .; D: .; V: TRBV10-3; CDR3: CAITNRADYGYTF; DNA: TGTGCCATCACCAACCGGGCTGACTATGGCTACACCTTC
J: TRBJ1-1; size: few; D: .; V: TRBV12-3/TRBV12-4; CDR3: CASSPTGTHTEAFF; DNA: TGTGCCAGCAGTCCGACAGGTACGCATACTGAAGCTTTCTTT